A single sample gave rise to the 16 T cell receptor beta chains below, sequenced in a study of blood T cell repertoires in COVID-19. Repertoires were generated with immunoSEQ multiplex PCR, while TCRdb's copy carries only in-frame clones and drops some. The table has roughly 100,000 clones, 60% to 80% seen once; the top ten hold about 9.3%. Sequencing was done on a sample of peripheral blood. The receptors were sampled from a man between 60 and 75 years old with active or convalescent COVID-19.

The rearrangement uses TRBV6-5 and TRBJ2-3; weak D call: TRBD2 (5 bases). In germline, CDR1 is MNHEY, CDR2 SVGAGI. The V end lost 7 bases, the J end lost 0 bases, and 11 bases lay between the germline ends. The CDR3 is 14 residues long. CDR3 coding DNA: TGTGCCAGCAAGGGAGTCACTAGCACAGATACGCAGTATTTT. It is translated as CASKGVTSTDTQYF.

The genes are TRBV28 and TRBJ1-4; 9 bases are a match to TRBD1. The CDR3 covers 15 residues. Germline values: CDR1 MDHEN, CDR2 SYDVKM. The V and J ends lost 3 bases and 6 bases, in that order; junction bases with no gene match: 5. The CDR3 loop is CASSFVWTGDEKLFF. The CDR3 DNA sequence: TGTGCCAGCAGTTTCGTTTGGACAGGGGATGAAAAACTGTTTTTT.

The genes are TRBV2 and TRBJ2-1, with 7 nucleotides matching TRBD2. Germline-derived CDR1 and CDR2 are SNHLY and FYNNEI. The V and J ends lost 8 bases and 8 bases, in that order; junction bases with no gene match: 6. This CDR3 spans 12 amino acids. CDR3 residues: CASGRASYEQFF. CDR3 sequence (DNA): TGTGCCAGCGGGAGGGCCAGTTATGAGCAGTTCTTC.

The J gene is TRBJ2-7, the V gene TRBV28; 9 positions match TRBD1. The germline gives CDR1 MDHEN, CDR2 SYDVKM. The CDR3 has 14 residues. After removal of 6 bases from V and 3 bases from J, the junction contained 6 bases not matched to a gene. For the CDR3, the DNA is TGTGCCAGCAGCCCCCGGACAGGGGACTACGAGCAGTACTTC. Translating it yields CASSPRTGDYEQYF.

The genes are TRBV18 and TRBJ2-5, with D uncertain. V was cut by 4 bases and J by 4 bases, with 10 bases left in between. Per germline, CDR1 KGHSH and CDR2 LQKENI. The CDR3 consists of 13 residues. CDR3 residues: CASSLTLGETQYF. The CDR3 coding sequence is TGTGCCAGCTCACTAACTCTAGGAGAGACCCAGTACTTC.

The chain employs TRBV4-1 and TRBJ2-7; the D gene is possibly TRBD1 (5 bases). Trimming removed 11 bases from V and 3 bases from J, with 14 bases in between. Germline CDR1 reads MGHRA; CDR2 reads YSYEKL. The CDR3 totals 12 residues. The CDR3 region is CACRTIGYEQYV. CDR3 in DNA: TGCGCCTGCCGGACAATCGGCTACGAGCAGTACGTC.

The chain has TRBV5-1 and TRBJ1-5, with 7 bases identical to TRBD1. The germline gives CDR1 SGHRS, CDR2 YFSETQ. The J segment lost 3 bases and the V segment lost 0 bases, leaving 9 bases of the junction unmatched. The CDR3 is 17 amino acids. CDR3 coding DNA: TGCGCCAGCAGCTTGGCCCCTACCGGGACAGTCAATCAGCCCCAGCATTTT. This translates into CASSLAPTGTVNQPQHF.

The V and J genes are TRBV10-3 and TRBJ1-1; TRBD1 might be the D (6 bases). Trimming cost V 5 bases and J 1 base, with 8 bases left between them. The CDR3 consists of 13 residues. Germline loops: CDR1 ENHRY, CDR2 SYGVKD. CDR3 protein: CAISRTANTEAFF. The CDR3 DNA is TGTGCCATCAGTCGGACAGCGAACACTGAAGCTTTCTTT.

This chain links TRBV4-1 with TRBJ1-1; D is undetermined. Germline V gene sequence: CDR1 MGHRA, CDR2 YSYEKL. The CDR3 covers 13 residues. Trimming removed 0 bases at V and 11 bases at J, with 13 bases between. CDR3 sequence: CASSQDKGLAAFF. CDR3 nucleotide sequence: TGCGCCAGCAGCCAAGATAAGGGCTTAGCGGCTTTCTTT.

The chain has TRBV10-2 and TRBJ2-3, with 12 positions matching TRBD2. The CDR3 extends over 21 amino acids. The junction had 22 bases not matched to a gene; V was cut back by 7 bases and J by 2 bases. Looked up from germline, CDR1 is WSHSY and CDR2 is SAAADI. The CDR3 DNA reads TGCGCCAGCAAGCCTAGTTGGACTAGCGGGACCCTGGGTCTCATCACAGATACGCAGTATTTT. It encodes CASKPSWTSGTLGLITDTQYF.

The chain carries TRBV10-3 and TRBJ2-3, with 9 positions matching TRBD1. CDR3 length: 14 amino acids. J gave up 4 bases and V 5 bases, and 4 bases lay outside the gene matches. Per germline, CDR1 ENHRY and CDR2 SYGVKD. CDR3 loop: CAISRTGDSDTQYF. The CDR3 DNA sequence: TGTGCCATCAGTAGGACAGGGGATTCAGATACGCAGTATTTT.

This clone was seen a single time. The chain recombines TRBV4-1 with TRBJ2-6, with 8 bases that match TRBD1. CDR1 and CDR2 (germline): MGHRA, YSYEKL. The length of the CDR3 is 20 residues. J was trimmed by 0 bases and V by 4 bases; bases with no gene match: 14. The CDR3 DNA follows: TGCGCCAGCAGCCCACCCCAAGGACAGGGAACATACTCTGGGGCCAACGTCCTGACTTTC. Its protein is CASSPPQGQGTYSGANVLTF.

This chain uses TRBV30 with TRBJ2-3, with TRBD2 matching 10 bases. Germline assignment: CDR1 GTSNPN and CDR2 SVGIG (reference sequence). The CDR3 runs to 14 residues. With V trimmed by 3 bases and J by 7 bases, 7 bases remained unmatched. CDR3 in DNA: TGTGCCTGGAGCCCTAGCGGGAGTCGGTATACGCAGTATTTT. Translating gives CAWSPSGSRYTQYF.

The J gene is TRBJ1-4, the V gene TRBV7-9, with D possibly TRBD1 on 6 matching bases. CDR3 length: 15 residues. CDR1 and CDR2 from the germline V gene are SEHNR and FQNEAQ (reference sequence). V dropped 7 bases and J dropped 4 bases, with 16 bases sitting between them. This CDR3 reads CASIGPGQLNEKLFF. The CDR3 DNA reads as TGTGCCAGCATCGGTCCGGGACAACTTAATGAAAAACTGTTTTTT.

The chain has TRBV2 and TRBJ1-4; D is uncertain. The CDR3 length is 12 residues. CDR1 and CDR2 (germline): SNHLY, FYNNEI. V was trimmed by 6 bases and J by 7 bases, leaving 9 bases between them. The chain's CDR3 is CASRRVGEKLFF. The CDR3 nucleotides read TGTGCCAGCAGGAGGGTTGGTGAAAAACTGTTTTTT.

The chain is built from TRBV19 and TRBJ2-7; TRBD2 agrees at 7 bases. CDR1 is LNHDA and CDR2 is SQIVND in the germline V gene (reference sequence). V was pared by 5 bases and J by 4 bases, with 5 bases of the junction left unmatched. This CDR3 is built from 13 residues. The CDR3 DNA is TGTGCCAGTAGTCCAGCGGGAAGTTACGAGCAGTACTTC. Translating it yields CASSPAGSYEQYF.